Sequencing of this T cell receptor beta chain was carried out in a study of cytomegalovirus exposure and HLA in healthy donors. Study background: Genetic ancestry analysis placed over 65% of the 398 donors that were genotyped in the Caucasian-associated cluster.

Points on this clone: What it binds is not known.

Trimming took off 6 bases at V and 8 bases at J, with 19 bases between the two ends. Germline V gene data show CDR1 as ENHRY and CDR2 as SYGVKD. This CDR3 spans 14 amino acids. Donors were nominally healthy when sampled, though unrecorded immune exposures were likely. The PCR contained 60 Vbeta and 13 Jbeta primers. Per the study methods: Later, an analysis found 65 million to 85 million unique TCR beta chains, and approximately 10 million of these were shared. Method: immunoSEQ multiplex PCR; TCRdb's copy keeps in-frame clones and lacks some. The V and J calls and clone size are taken from that table; D and trimming were inferred from the DNA. The table lists about 120,000 clones, approximately 72% of them singletons, with less than 2% in the top ten. General study points: In a later analysis, the majority of CMV-associated beta chains seemingly showed HLA restriction.

This clonotype was obtained from a man younger than 35 in good health and CMV-seronegative. The rearrangement joins TRBV10-3 to TRBJ1-2, with a tentative D call TRBD1 (6 bases). The sequencing sample was made of PBMCs. CDR3 sequence reads: CAISDERGGRGYTF. Here the CDR3 DNA reads TGTGCCATCAGCGATGAGAGGGGGGGAAGAGGCTACACCTTC.